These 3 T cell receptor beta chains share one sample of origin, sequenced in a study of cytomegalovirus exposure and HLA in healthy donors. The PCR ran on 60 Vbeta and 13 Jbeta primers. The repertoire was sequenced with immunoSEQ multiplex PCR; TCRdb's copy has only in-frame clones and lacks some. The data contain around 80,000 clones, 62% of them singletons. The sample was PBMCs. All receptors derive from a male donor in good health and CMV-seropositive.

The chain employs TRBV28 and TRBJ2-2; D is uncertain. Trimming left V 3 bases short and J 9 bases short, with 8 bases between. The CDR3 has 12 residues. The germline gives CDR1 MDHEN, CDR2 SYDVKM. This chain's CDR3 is CASSFGARELFF. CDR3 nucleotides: TGTGCCAGCAGTTTCGGTGCTCGGGAGCTGTTTTTT.

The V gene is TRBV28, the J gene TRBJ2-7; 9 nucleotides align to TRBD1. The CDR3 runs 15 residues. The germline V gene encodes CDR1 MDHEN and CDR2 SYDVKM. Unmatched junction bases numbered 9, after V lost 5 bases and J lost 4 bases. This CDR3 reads CASSRTGTGRYEQYF. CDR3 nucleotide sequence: TGTGCCAGCAGTCGCACCGGGACAGGGCGGTACGAGCAGTACTTC.

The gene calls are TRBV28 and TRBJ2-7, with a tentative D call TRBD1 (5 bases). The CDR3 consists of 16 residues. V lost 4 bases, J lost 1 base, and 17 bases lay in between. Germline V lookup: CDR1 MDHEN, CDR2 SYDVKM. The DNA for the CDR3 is TGTGCCAGCAGTTCTCCCGTGATGGGGCGATCCTACGAGCAGTACTTC. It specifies CASSSPVMGRSYEQYF. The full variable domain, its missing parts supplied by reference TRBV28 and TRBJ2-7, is DVKVTQSSRYLVKRTGEKVFLECVQDMDHENMFWYRQDPGLGLRLIYFSYDVKMKEKGDIPEGYSVSREKKERFSLILESASTNQTSMYLCASSSPVMGRSYEQYFGPGTRLTVT.